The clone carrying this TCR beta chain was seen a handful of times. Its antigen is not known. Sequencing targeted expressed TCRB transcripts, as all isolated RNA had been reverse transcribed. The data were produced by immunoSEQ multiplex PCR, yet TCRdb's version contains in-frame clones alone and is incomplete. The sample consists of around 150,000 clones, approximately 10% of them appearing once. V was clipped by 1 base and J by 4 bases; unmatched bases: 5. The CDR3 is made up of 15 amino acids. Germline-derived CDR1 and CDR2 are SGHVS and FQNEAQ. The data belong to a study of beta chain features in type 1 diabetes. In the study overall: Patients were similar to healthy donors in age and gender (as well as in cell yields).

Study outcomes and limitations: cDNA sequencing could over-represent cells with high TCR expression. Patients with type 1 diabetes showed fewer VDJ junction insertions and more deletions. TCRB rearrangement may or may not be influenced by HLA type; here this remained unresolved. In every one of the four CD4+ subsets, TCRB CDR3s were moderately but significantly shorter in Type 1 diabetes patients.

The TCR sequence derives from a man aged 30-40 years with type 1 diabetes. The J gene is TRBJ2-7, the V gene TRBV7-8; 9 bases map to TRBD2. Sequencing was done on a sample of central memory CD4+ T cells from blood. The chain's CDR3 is CASSLGLADTYEQYF. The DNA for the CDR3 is TGTGCCAGCAGCTTAGGACTAGCGGACACGTACGAGCAGTACTTC.